A single sample gave rise to the 5 T cell receptor beta chains below, sequenced in a study of cytomegalovirus exposure and HLA in healthy donors. In the PCR, 60 Vbeta and 13 Jbeta primers were used. TCRdb's table, derived via immunoSEQ multiplex PCR, lists solely in-frame clones and lacks some. Its table lists under 70,000 clones. Input material: PBMCs. These receptors were obtained from a female donor in good health and CMV-seropositive.

The chain employs TRBV5-1 and TRBJ2-5; tentatively, D is TRBD1 (5 bases). The CDR3 contains 16 residues. Germline values: CDR1 SGHRS, CDR2 YFSETQ. Deletions cut 4 bases from V and 2 bases from J, with 18 bases between. As DNA, the CDR3 is TGCGCCAGCAGCCTTCCTTCTCCCAGGACACAAGAGACCCAGTACTTC. It encodes CASSLPSPRTQETQYF.

This rearrangement joins TRBV27 to TRBJ1-2; tentative D call: TRBD1 (6 bases). The CDR3 contains 14 residues. Trimming removed 4 bases from V and 6 bases from J, with 15 bases in between. Germline CDR1 and CDR2: MNHEY and SMNVEV (reference sequence). The CDR3 DNA is TGTGCCAGCAGTTCGACAGGTGACCTTGATGGCTACACCTTC. This codes for CASSSTGDLDGYTF.

The rearrangement links TRBV2 to TRBJ2-2, with D possibly being TRBD1 (6 bases). Germline V gives CDR1 SNHLY, CDR2 FYNNEI. Trimming removed 7 bases at V and 3 bases at J, with 12 bases between. CDR3 length: 14 residues. As DNA, the CDR3 is TGTGCCAGCAACCCACAGGGCGACACCGGGGAGCTGTTTTTT. It yields the protein CASNPQGDTGELFF. The full variable domain, rest sourced from reference TRBV2 and TRBJ2-2, is EPEVTQTPSHQVTQMGQEVILRCVPISNHLYFYWYRQILGQKVEFLVSFYNNEISEKSEIFDDQFSVERPDGSNFTLKIRSTKLEDSAMYFCASNPQGDTGELFFGEGSRLTVL.

This chain connects TRBV28 to TRBJ2-7; 7 nucleotides agree with TRBD1. Germline values: CDR1 MDHEN, CDR2 SYDVKM. J gave up 5 bases and V 6 bases, and 7 bases lay outside the gene matches. The CDR3 loop spans 13 amino acids. The DNA of the CDR3 is TGTGCCAGCAGGAAGACAGGGTATCACGAGCAGTACTTC. Translation: CASRKTGYHEQYF.

The CDR3 region has the DNA TGCGCCAGCAGCCCCGGGAGAACTAGCGGTGGAGATACGCAGTATTTT. Translated: CASSPGRTSGGDTQYF. The rearrangement joins TRBV4-1 to TRBJ2-3, with 8 bases identical to TRBD2. The CDR3 has 16 amino acids. The V gene's germline CDR1 is MGHRA and CDR2 YSYEKL. Trimming removed 4 bases from V and 5 bases from J; junction bases left unmatched: 11.